This T cell receptor (beta chain) was found in a study of response to subunit inactivated influenza vaccine. Only a few counts were recorded for this clonotype. As yet, its antigen is unknown. In TCRdb, the RT-PCR reads were re-called with MiXCR into one record per CDR3 protein. Here the sample spans approximately 570,000 distinct CDR3 sequences, roughly 8.2% being singletons. The germline gives CDR1 SGHRS, CDR2 YFSETQ. The V end was cut by 3 bases, the J end by 7 bases, with 16 bases between. The CDR3 runs to 14 residues. Study-level points and caveats: The authors suggested that every seasonal influenza vaccination recruits few new T cells.

The specimen was PBMCs from blood, collected around 2 years after vaccination. The chain links TRBV5-1 to TRBJ1-1; D call uncertain. This clonotype was sampled from a man in his fifties or sixties who received an inactivated influenza vaccine. Written as DNA, the CDR3 is TGCGCCAGCAGCTGGGGTCAGGCTACTAATGAAGCTTTCTTT. Amino acid sequence: CASSWGQATNEAFF.